Included here is one T cell receptor beta chain sequence, with context. The antigen it binds to is not known. No quality values exist for individual bases; no much larger clone is one base distant. The sample is drawn from a study of CD8+CD57+ T cells in acquired aplastic anemia (dated by TCRdb to 2017 to 2018). Regarding the study in general: A mean of roughly 3.2 ug of DNA, ranging from roughly 0.18 to 30 ug, was extracted from sorted CD4+ and CD8+ cells. CD8+CD57+ expansion was defined as a frequency above the mean frequency observed in healthy subjects.

There are 11 amino acids in the CDR3, from cysteine to phenylalanine inclusive. Kept here is only the CDR3 DNA, which spans 33 bases and is read in frame from base 1. V loses 8 bases, J loses 7 bases, and the germline ends lie 11 bases apart. From the germline V gene, CDR1 is SGHTA and CDR2 is FQGTGA. Results and caveats for the whole study, not just this receptor: Although roughly 29 CD8+ CDR3 sequences were shared by patients and controls, these sequences appeared highly expressed in patients and within the immunodominant clones of patients. CD8+ Simpson's diversity did not differ significantly between patients and healthy controls (P=0.060).

Expansion of CD8+CD57+ cells had been shown by flow cytometry in the patients chosen for sequencing. All patients had severe acquired aplastic anemia diagnosed by International Study of Aplastic Anemia and Agranulocytosis and Camitta criteria. No patient had received any therapy when blood was sampled. In this study, sorted CD4+ and CD8+ T cells from the blood of healthy subjects and of severe aplastic anemia patients had their TCR repertoires deep-sequenced. In the USA, patient enrollment took place under clinicaltrials.gov protocols 00001620, 01623167, 00001397, 00071045, 00081523 and 00961064. Ficoll-Paque density gradient centrifugation was used to isolate peripheral blood mononuclear cells. Before DNA extraction, CD4+ and CD8+ T cells were sorted with FACS or magnetic beads. Genomic DNA served as template for TCR beta VDJ combination and CDR3 sequence profiling. An Illumina HiSeq 2000 was the platform used for TCR repertoire sequencing. Processing in the source paper ran as follows. TRBV/TRBJ rearrangement plots, CDR3 size and DJ length profiles, and Simpson's diversity index were used to evaluate the repertoires. Whichever DNA sequence was most abundant in the deep sequencing data was defined as the immunodominant clone. CDR3 amino acid sequences were checked for sharing across subjects and were also compared against the VDJdb database and published repertoires. TCRdb applied fastp at Q25 and MiXCR to the public reads, then kept only in-frame beta chains. Entries are consolidated by CDR3 protein sequence, retaining the most common genes and DNA. Clone size and V and J calls follow TCRdb, not the original study. This sample gives under 350,000 distinct CDR3 sequences in total; under 60% of them show up just once. Around 1.2% of the sample belongs to the ten largest clones.

Sequenced material: sorted CD4+, CD8+, or CD8+CD57+ T cells (not recorded which) from PBMCs. Here the chain combines TRBV7-3 and TRBJ1-1, with TRBD1 as a weak D call on 6 bases. The receptor was derived from a human donor with aplastic anemia. For the CDR3, the sequence is CASGKDSEAFF. In nucleotide form, the sequence is TGTGCCAGCGGCAAGGACAGTGAAGCTTTCTTT.